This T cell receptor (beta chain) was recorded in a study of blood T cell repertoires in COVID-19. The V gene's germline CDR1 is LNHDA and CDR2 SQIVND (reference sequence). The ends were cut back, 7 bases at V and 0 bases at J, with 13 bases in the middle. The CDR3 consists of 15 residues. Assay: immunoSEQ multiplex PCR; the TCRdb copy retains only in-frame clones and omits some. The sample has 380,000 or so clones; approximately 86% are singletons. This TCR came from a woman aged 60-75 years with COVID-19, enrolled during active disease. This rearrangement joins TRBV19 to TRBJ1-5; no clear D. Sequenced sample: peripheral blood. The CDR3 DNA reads TGTGCCAGTATCAGTACAGAGTATAGCAATCAGCCCCAGCATTTT. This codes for CASISTEYSNQPQHF.